This T cell receptor (beta chain) was observed in a study of cytomegalovirus exposure and HLA in healthy donors (TCRdb year 2017). With regard to the full study: According to an earlier analysis of 450 to 650 of the donors, 150 million to 200 million T cells yielded 120 million or so unique TCR beta sequences and about 300 Gb of sequence data. Approximately 310 gigabases of sequencing data and 70 million to 100 million unique TCR sequences were included in an early release covering around 600 HLA-typed donors. An earlier analysis of 450 to 750 of the donors used high-throughput TCR beta sequencing to judge whether each TCR beta V gene segment behaved as functional or pseudogenic. The later analysis used no new phenotypic data to find candidate immune exposures, relying instead on TCR beta sequences and their occurrence across donors. In a later analysis, previously published TCR beta repertoires from 500 to 750 donors were re-analyzed and high-resolution HLA genotyping was added so that TCR occurrence patterns could be studied. Typing coverage varied by locus: about 620-630 donors for A, B, C, DRB1 and DQB1; more than 500 for DQA1; 600 to 610 for DPA1; under 490 for DPB1. Donor age, sex, ethnicity and CMV serostatus were compiled alongside the repertoire data. In a later genetic analysis, genome-wide SNP genotypes for about three fifths of the roughly 670 donors were used, and that subset was treated as a discovery cohort. Using immunosequencing, the study profiled T cell repertoires from about 620 subjects and related those repertoires to cytomegalovirus serostatus. The aim of the study was to test whether cataloging public T cell receptors could identify signatures of past pathogen exposure. Roughly five DR-DQ haplotypes were handled as single units for association and clustering, since linkage in the cohort was strong. All discovery cohort repertoires had been generated on a single sequencing platform. Besides the first cohort of some 670 subjects, a separate validation cohort made up of roughly 120 different subjects was used. Of the approximately 400 genotyped donors, over 70% fell in the genetic ancestry cluster associated with self-reported Caucasian donors. Across some 400 genotyped donors of the cohort, an average of approximately 220,000 unique TCR beta nucleotide sequences per donor were sequenced, and 15% to 20% of those sequences were non-productive. Class I and class II HLA loci were covered by the typing at four-digit resolution. To predict cytomegalovirus infection status, the study combined high-throughput TCR immunosequencing, statistical association of individual TCRs with disease status, and machine learning.

The cohort was made up of roughly 670 healthy bone marrow donors. At the time of sampling, all cohort members were nominally healthy, though unrecorded immune exposures were likely present. The donor tested CMV seronegative and was one of the 352 seronegative cohort members. A peripheral blood sample was collected from each donor, and TCR beta sequencing was performed on peripheral blood mononuclear cells. Genomic DNA was extracted from the blood cell samples with the Qiagen DNeasy Blood Extraction Kit. V trim: 3 bases; J trim: 16 bases; unmatched bases: 10. The CDR3 starts with the cysteine, ends with the phenylalanine, and has 13 residues. Only CDR3 DNA remains: 39 bases, in frame from the first base. The germline V gene (reference sequence) provides CDR1 MNHEY and CDR2 SMNVEV. Concerning this clone itself: Its binding antigen is unknown. No clone much larger than this one lies a single base away; base qualities are absent.

Overall results and qualifications from the work: Compared with the 666-donor mean, donors in an Asian-associated ancestry cluster had fewer N-insertions in productive TCRs, according to a later genetic analysis. Assigning TCR associations to individual alleles was difficult when HLA alleles, especially DR and DQ, strongly co-occurred. A later genetic analysis associated a missense DCLRE1C variant with V-gene and J-gene trimming of TCR beta chains, and an independent cohort replicated the association. The earlier analysis of fewer than 750 of the donors excluded roughly 16 rarely observed V segments, including chromosome 9 orphons, because counts were too low. In this cohort, only TCR beta chains were sequenced, and detectable features were limited by the absence of alpha or paired-chain data. Compared with equally common non-associated chains, HLA-associated TCR beta chains in a later analysis were more clonally expanded and had lower generation probabilities. In an earlier analysis of some 500 of the donors, most TCR beta V segments were observed in productive rearrangements about 90% or about 30% of the time, broadly matching IMGT annotations. Some IMGT-functional V segments, including TRBV6-2 and TRBV6-3, could not be distinguished by the 87-base-pair reads and were therefore excluded. A few of the identified cytomegalovirus-associated TCR beta chains were confirmed in vitro to be specific for cytomegalovirus antigens. In both the original and validation cohorts, the classifier was reported to diagnose cytomegalovirus status with high specificity and sensitivity. Linkage disequilibrium might explain the correlated functional status among segregating V segments, but an unknown experimental factor could not be excluded. A later analysis associated approximately 17,000 TCR beta sequences with specific HLA alleles at a false discovery rate of 0.05. A later analysis found that most CMV-associated TCR beta chains appeared HLA-restricted, with HLA associations seemingly driven largely by CMV exposure. A cluster of highly shared sequence variants was judged likely to be a technical artifact of the sequencing pipeline. The presence/absence analyses assumed that sequencing depth was roughly uniform across donors, and that assumption may not be true. Because HLA typing was unavailable for some donors at each locus, only the typed subset was used in association tests. In the study, some 160 TCR beta chains were listed as associated with cytomegalovirus. According to a later analysis, TCR association rates differed among HLA loci, with DRB1 alleles showing the most associated TCRs and HLA-C alleles showing the fewest. According to a later analysis, parvovirus B19, influenza, CMV and Epstein-Barr virus appeared linked to several top co-occurrence clusters. A further reported finding was that TCR beta sequences accurately predicted the HLA-A and HLA-B alleles for most subjects in the first cohort. Across donors, most TCR sequences were observed very rarely, whereas some public TCRs were present in many individuals. The only immune exposure information available for the cohort was CMV serostatus. It was suggested by the authors that the approach could potentially be generalized to other disease states and immunological phenotypes.

The library was built by means of the immunoSEQ multiplex PCR assay. The multiplex PCR relied on a mix of 60 forward primers for TCR Vbeta segments and 13 reverse primers for TCR Jbeta segments. Amplification of the CDR3 region of rearranged TCR beta genes was performed with a multiplex PCR assay on genomic DNA. On the Illumina HiSeq System, the amplified TCR beta libraries were sequenced as 87-base-pair reads. The authors processed their data as follows. A later analysis counted 75 million to 100 million unique TCR beta chains across the 666 repertoires, and roughly 11 million of these chains were shared by at least two donors. A nearest-neighbor algorithm error-corrected the raw reads and collapsed the reads into unique sequences, merging closely related sequences to remove PCR and sequencing errors. To assign V, D and J gene segments, CDR3 sequences were aligned to IMGT reference sequences. For a sequence to be retained, a match of at least six nucleotides to both a V gene segment and a J gene segment was required. Rearrangements were classified as productive when the CDR3 lacked stop codons and remained in frame with V and J, and all other rearrangements were classified as non-productive. Following IMGT convention, CDR3 was defined as the stretch from the second conserved V-encoded cysteine up to the conserved J-encoded phenylalanine. Sequences without an unambiguous match to a single V gene segment were excluded from the earlier analysis of about 600 of the donors. In an earlier analysis of approximately 610 of the donors, V segments were called functional above 56.7% productive rearrangements and were called segregating when the between-donor standard deviation exceeded 5%. A statistical classification framework was built to diagnose cytomegalovirus status from the catalog of TCR beta chain sequences. In a later analysis, V and J genes were assigned by comparing TCR nucleotide sequences against IMGT/GENE-DB human TR gene sequences. The TCRdist pipeline was used in a later analysis to assign CDR3 sequences and most-parsimonious VDJ recombination scenarios. In a later analysis, each TCR beta chain was defined by its CDR3 amino acid sequence together with its V-gene family, and reads lacking a unique V-gene family were excluded. In a later analysis, 450 to 600 highly shared, low-generation-probability nucleotide sequences were removed to address suspected cross-contamination and a sequencing artifact. In a later analysis, a clonal expansion index was calculated for each public chain from normalized within-repertoire ranks of inferred template counts. Generation probabilities in a later analysis came from a VDJ recombination model fitted to out-of-frame rearrangements, and those results were checked against IGoR. A later analysis scored TCR-TCR, TCR-HLA and TCR-CMV co-occurrence with hypergeometric tests, applying a repertoire-size bias correction to TCR pairs. In a later analysis, false discovery rates were estimated by permuting HLA or CMV assignments 20 times. In a later analysis, co-occurring TCRs were grouped using DBSCAN, with TCRdist sequence similarity added in when clustering inside HLA-allele-positive subsets. Co-occurrence clustering excluded repertoires with fewer than 30,000 or more than 120,000 public chains, plus five with anomalous nucleotide sharing. Sourced from immuneACCESS, this table was stored by TCRdb with only in-frame sequences that have V and J called. A share of the clones is absent; for the studies checked, an unresolved V gene accounts for under half, and the remainder has no known explanation. V and J calls and clone size are copied from that table; D and trimming were computed from the DNA. Within this sample are under 200,000 clones, with over 75% of them counted one time only. The leading ten clones occupy under 2% of the sample.

The sequenced sample consisted of PBMCs. The rearrangement joined TRBV27 to TRBJ1-4; 8 middle bases align to TRBD1. The receptor comes from a woman aged 18-30 years in good health and CMV-seronegative. The base sequence is TGTGCCAGCAGTTTGCTTCAGGGGGCACAGCCGTTTTTT. Its protein reads: CASSLLQGAQPFF.